The 6 T cell receptor beta chains reported below all come from one sample, sequenced in a study of blood T cell repertoires in COVID-19. Measured with immunoSEQ multiplex PCR; TCRdb has only the in-frame clones, and not every one. Here the sample spans nearly 350,000 clones, roughly 90% being singletons. Input material: peripheral blood. Every receptor here comes from a woman between 65 and 79 years old with COVID-19, enrolled during active disease.

The chain recombines TRBV9 with TRBJ2-3; 7 bases fit TRBD1. The CDR3 has 14 amino acids. Trimming cost V 2 bases and J 3 bases; bases outside gene matches: 3. The germline CDR1 and CDR2 sequences are SGDLS and YYNGEE. DNA of the CDR3: TGTGCCAGCAGCGTCCGACAGGGAACAGATACGCAGTATTTT. This gives the protein CASSVRQGTDTQYF.

This clone was seen a handful of times. The CDR3 reads CSVGISRTEAFF. DNA of the CDR3: TGCAGCGTTGGGATCTCGAGGACTGAAGCTTTCTTT. The chain carries TRBV29-1 and TRBJ1-1; D gene ambiguous. CDR1 and CDR2 (germline): SQVTM, ANQGSEA. The length of the CDR3 is 12 residues. The V end lost 4 bases, the J end lost 5 bases, and 11 bases lay between the germline ends. Drawing the rest from reference TRBV29-1 and TRBJ1-1, the complete variable domain is SAVISQKPSRDICQRGTSLTIQCQVDSQVTMMFWYRQQPGQSLTLIATANQGSEATYESGFVIDKFPISRPNLTFSTLTVSNMSPEDSSIYLCSVGISRTEAFFGQGTRLTVV.

This sequence joins TRBV27 and TRBJ1-3; 8 bases line up with TRBD1. J was trimmed by 4 bases and V by 5 bases; bases with no gene match: 7. This CDR3 comprises 15 residues. CDR1 and CDR2 from the germline V gene are MNHEY and SMNVEV (reference sequence). The CDR3 coding sequence is TGTGCCAGCAGTACATGGACAGGGAAAGGAAACACCATATATTTT. The encoded protein is CASSTWTGKGNTIYF.

The CDR3, as DNA: TGTGCCAGCACCACCGGGGGACCGAACACTGAAGCTTTCTTT. As protein: CASTTGGPNTEAFF. The chain has TRBV27 and TRBJ1-1, with D tentatively TRBD1 (5 bases). V was cut by 7 bases and J by 1 base, with 13 bases left in between. From germline, CDR1 is MNHEY and CDR2 SMNVEV (reference sequence). This CDR3 spans 14 amino acids.

The rearrangement links TRBV19 to TRBJ2-2; 7 bases agree with TRBD1. The CDR3 totals 15 residues. V dropped 6 bases and J dropped 0; count of bases not matched to a gene: 4. Germline V gives CDR1 LNHDA, CDR2 SQIVND (reference sequence). DNA of the CDR3: TGTGCCAGTAGGGGACAGACTTCGAACACCGGGGAGCTGTTTTTT. This gives the protein CASRGQTSNTGELFF.

This clone came up once. This chain joins TRBV4-1 and TRBJ2-1; weak D call: TRBD2 (6 bases). The germline gives CDR1 MGHRA, CDR2 YSYEKL. The germline V and J ends were trimmed by 2 bases and 7 bases, with 15 bases remaining between them. This CDR3 has 15 amino acids. CDR3 sequence reads: CASSQILAVRNEQFF. In nucleotides, the CDR3 is TGCGCCAGCAGCCAAATACTAGCTGTGAGGAATGAGCAGTTCTTC.